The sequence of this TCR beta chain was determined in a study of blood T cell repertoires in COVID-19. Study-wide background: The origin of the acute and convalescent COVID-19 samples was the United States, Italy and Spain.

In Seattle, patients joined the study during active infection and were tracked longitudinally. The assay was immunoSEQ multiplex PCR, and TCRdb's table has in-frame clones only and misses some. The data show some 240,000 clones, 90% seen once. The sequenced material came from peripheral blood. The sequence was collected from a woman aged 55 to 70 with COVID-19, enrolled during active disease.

CDR3 protein: CASSSDTRNMNTEAFF. In DNA, the CDR3 is TGTGCCAGCAGTTCCGACACTAGAAACATGAACACTGAAGCTTTCTTT. The rearrangement joins TRBV6-5 to TRBJ1-1; D not resolved. Trimming shortened V by 4 bases and J by 0 bases, and 15 bases separated the two germline ends. Germline V gene data show CDR1 as MNHEY and CDR2 as SVGAGI. This CDR3 has 16 amino acids.